The 17 T cell receptor beta chains given below trace back to one sample, sequenced in a study of post-analysis software for immune sequencing data. Regarding the study as a whole: A handful of TRBV segments were significantly more frequent in patients than in controls. TRBV5-6, TRBV5-1 and TRBV20-1 were among these segments.

No cognate antigen is known for these TCRs. Unique molecular identifiers tagged the TCR beta cDNA libraries. TCRdb passed the PCR reads through MiXCR, listing each CDR3 protein once. The data hold approximately 730,000 distinct CDR3 sequences, with more than 45% observed a single time. The sample comprised blood. All receptors come from a girl between 10 and 17 years old with multiple sclerosis.

Details on this clonotype: At one of its ends the junction is not consistent with the germline gene, which may arise from a read error. The V call is TRBV6-6, the J call TRBJ1-2, with D tentatively TRBD1 (5 bases). This CDR3 has 12 residues. Germline CDR1 reads MNHNY; CDR2 reads SVGAGI (reference sequence). The CDR3 loop reads CASSSDRNGCTF. CDR3 nucleotide sequence: TGTGCCAGCAGTTCCGACAGAAACGGCTGCACCTTC.

The CDR3 nucleotides are TGTGCCAGCAGTTTTGGACTAGCGGGAATAGGCCCAGATACGCAGTATTTT. Its translation: CASSFGLAGIGPDTQYF. This chain connects TRBV2 to TRBJ2-3; 12 positions agree with TRBD2. Germline lookup yields CDR1 SNHLY and CDR2 FYNNEI. The CDR3 runs 17 residues. V trimming: 5 bases; J trimming: 4 bases; junction bases outside the gene matches: 10. Supplemented by reference TRBV2 and TRBJ2-3, the full variable domain reads EPEVTQTPSHQVTQMGQEVILRCVPISNHLYFYWYRQILGQKVEFLVSFYNNEISEKSEIFDDQFSVERPDGSNFTLKIRSTKLEDSAMYFCASSFGLAGIGPDTQYFGPGTRLTVL.

The CDR3 nucleotides read TGTGCCAGCAGTTACCCGGGACAGGGTTTCCATGAGCAGTTCTTC. Its translation is CASSYPGQGFHEQFF. J is TRBJ2-1 and V is TRBV6-2 or TRBV6-3, with TRBD1 matching over 9 bases. CDR1 is MNHEY, CDR2 SVGEGT, per germline. CDR3 length: 15 amino acids. With 2 bases clipped from V and 8 bases from J, the junction kept 7 bases outside the gene matches.

The V call is TRBV20-1, the J call TRBJ2-1; possible D gene TRBD2, 7 bases. The CDR3 runs 17 residues. Trimming took 0 bases from V and 0 from J, leaving 15 bases between them. CDR1 and CDR2 (germline): DFQATT, SNEGSKA (reference sequence). DNA of the CDR3: TGCAGTGCTAGAGATGGGGGCGGGAGAAGCTCCTACAATGAGCAGTTCTTC. Translated: CSARDGGGRSSYNEQFF.

A few counts support this clonotype. The chain has TRBV12-3 or TRBV12-4 and TRBJ1-4, with D maybe TRBD1 (6 bases). The CDR3 spans 12 residues. Trimming removed 9 bases at V and 6 bases at J, with 11 bases between. CDR3 region: CASRRTDEKLFF. The DNA of the CDR3 is TGTGCCAGTAGACGGACAGATGAAAAACTGTTTTTT.

The chain uses TRBV10-3 and TRBJ2-7, with D hard to call. The germline CDR1 and CDR2 sequences are ENHRY and SYGVKD. The CDR3 has 14 residues. V dropped 5 bases and J dropped 0 bases, with 11 bases sitting between them. The CDR3 nucleotides read TGTGCCATCAGTAGCGCGGCAAGCTCCTACGAGCAGTACTTC. Its protein product is CAISSAASSYEQYF.

This clonotype has more than one count but fewer than ten. The chain couples TRBV6-5 to TRBJ2-7; TRBD2 might be the D (7 bases). The germline CDR1 and CDR2 sequences are MNHEY and SVGAGI. The CDR3 contains 16 residues. Between the trimmed V and J ends, which lost 6 bases and 0 bases, there was a span of 18 bases. Written as DNA, the CDR3 is TGTGCCAGCAGCCCTGGGGGGGGCTACAGCTCCTACGAGCAGTACTTC. Translating it yields CASSPGGGYSSYEQYF.

J is TRBJ2-1 and V is TRBV20-1, with D uncertain. Per germline, CDR1 DFQATT and CDR2 SNEGSKA (reference sequence). The CDR3 is 12 amino acids. The ends were cut back, 1 base at V and 10 bases at J, with 11 bases in the middle. The CDR3 spells CSARGTVQEQFF. The CDR3, as DNA: TGCAGTGCTAGAGGGACGGTGCAGGAGCAGTTCTTC.

The sample holds a few counts of this clonotype. This chain connects TRBV20-1 to TRBJ2-7; tentative D call: TRBD1 (5 bases). The germline CDR1 and CDR2 sequences are DFQATT and SNEGSKA (reference sequence). Trimming removed 2 bases from V and 4 bases from J, with 12 bases in between. CDR3 length: 13 residues. The CDR3 here is CSARFRERYEQYF. As DNA, the CDR3 is TGCAGTGCTAGATTCAGGGAAAGGTACGAGCAGTACTTC.

This clonotype was counted between two and nine times. V usage is TRBV4-1 and J usage is TRBJ2-5; 9 nucleotides align to TRBD1. There are 15 residues in the CDR3. V shed 3 bases, J shed 3 bases, and the junction held 5 bases outside the gene matches. CDR1 and CDR2 (germline): MGHRA, YSYEKL. The CDR3 loop is CASSQGQGFEETQYF. The CDR3 DNA reads TGCGCCAGCAGCCAGGGACAGGGATTCGAAGAGACCCAGTACTTC.

The genes are TRBV27 and TRBJ2-3, with D possibly matching TRBD2 (6 bases). The CDR3 has 15 amino acids. Germline assignment: CDR1 MNHEY and CDR2 SMNVEV (reference sequence). V was cut by 2 bases and J by 4 bases, with 13 bases left in between. CDR3 protein: CASSLTTGVADTQYF. CDR3 bases: TGTGCCAGCAGTTTAACTACGGGAGTGGCAGATACGCAGTATTTT.

The rearrangement uses TRBV12-5 and TRBJ1-1; 8 bases are shared with TRBD1. Per germline, CDR1 LGHNT and CDR2 FRNRAP. V was pared by 0 bases and J by 3 bases, with 3 bases of the junction left unmatched. This CDR3 has 15 amino acids. The CDR3 coding sequence is TGTGCTAGTGGTTTGGTGGCAGGGGGCGACACTGAAGCTTTCTTT. Protein product: CASGLVAGGDTEAFF. Supplemented by reference TRBV12-5 and TRBJ1-1, the full variable domain reads DARVTQTPRHKVTEMGQEVTMRCQPILGHNTVFWYRQTMMQGLELLAYFRNRAPLDDSGMPKDRFSAEMPDATLATLKIQPSEPRDSAVYFCASGLVAGGDTEAFFGQGTRLTVV.

This clonotype was found a few times. V usage is TRBV12-3 or TRBV12-4 and J usage is TRBJ1-2, with D maybe TRBD1 (5 bases). Trimming took 7 bases from V and 0 from J, leaving 12 bases between them. The CDR3 spans 14 residues. CDR3 loop: CASTRDRANYGYTF. The CDR3 DNA reads TGTGCCAGCACCAGAGACAGAGCTAACTATGGCTACACCTTC.

This clonotype was counted a single time. This chain joins TRBV12-3 or TRBV12-4 and TRBJ2-3, with TRBD2 identical over 9 bases. There are 17 residues in the CDR3. The ends lost 3 bases at V and 3 bases at J; junction bases unmatched: 10. CDR3: CASSLGTSRERTDTQYF. The CDR3 nucleotides read TGTGCCAGCAGTTTGGGGACTAGCAGAGAGAGAACAGATACGCAGTATTTT.

This clonotype was seen a handful of times. This CDR3 reads CASSLGVTSGGYEQYF. The CDR3 nucleotides are TGTGCCAGCAGCTTAGGTGTGACTAGCGGTGGATACGAGCAGTACTTC. The chain joins TRBV7-2 to TRBJ2-5, with 9 bases identical to TRBD2. The J call is uncertain, as TRBJ2-7 better fits the DNA end. Germline V gene sequence: CDR1 SGHTA, CDR2 FQGNSA. This CDR3 region has 16 residues.

With regard to this clonotype: This may be a read error: a much more frequent sequence differs by one nucleotide. The rearrangement joins TRBV6-2 or TRBV6-3 to TRBJ2-2; the D is unclear. The CDR3 consists of 13 residues. Germline V gene data show CDR1 as MNHEY and CDR2 as SVGEGT. CDR3 sequence (DNA): TGTGCCAGCAGTTATACGAACATCGGGGAGCTGTTTTTT. Its protein is CASSYTNIGELFF.

This clonotype has more than one count but fewer than ten. The chain has TRBV12-3 or TRBV12-4 and TRBJ2-3, with 8 positions matching TRBD2. V shed 6 bases, J shed 6 bases, and the junction held 11 bases outside the gene matches. This CDR3 is built from 15 residues. As DNA, the CDR3 is TGTGCCAGCAGGCCCAGCGGGGGCTTGGGGGATACGCAGTATTTT. Residues: CASRPSGGLGDTQYF.